These 32 T cell receptor beta chains share one sample of origin, sequenced in a study of blood T cells in healthy people across ages. Primed by a sample-barcoded 5' primer and a J-beta primer mix, a second PCR proceeded for about 7 to 11 cycles. TCRdb reanalysed the 5' RACE reads using MiXCR and keeps one entry per CDR3 protein. The sample consists of about 1.6 million distinct CDR3 sequences, 34% of them appearing once. Source material: blood. These receptors originate from a woman aged 30 to 39 in good health.

The chain combines TRBV15 with TRBJ2-7; D unresolved. The CDR3 runs to 14 residues. Germline V gene data show CDR1 as LNHNV and CDR2 as YYDKDF (reference sequence). V was clipped by 5 bases and J by 4 bases, with 15 bases between them. The CDR3 spells CATSSKGLTYEQYF. CDR3 nucleotides: TGTGCCACCAGCTCCAAGGGCCTAACTTACGAGCAGTACTTC.

V gene TRBV6-1 combines with J gene TRBJ2-3, with D perhaps assigned TRBD1 or TRBD2 (6 bases each). Germline CDR1 reads MNHNS; CDR2 reads SASEGT. The CDR3 extends over 16 amino acids. Trimming cost V 2 bases and J 3 bases, with 15 bases left between them. CDR3: CASSEIGLGGTDTQYF. The CDR3, as DNA: TGTGCCAGCAGTGAAATCGGTCTAGGGGGGACAGATACGCAGTATTTT.

The rearrangement uses TRBV7-3 and TRBJ1-1, with 7 bases matching TRBD1. V dropped 0 bases and J dropped 5; count of bases not matched to a gene: 6. Germline V CDR1 and CDR2: SGHTA, FQGTGA. The CDR3 contains 15 residues. Written as DNA, the CDR3 is TGTGCCAGCAGCTTAACGACAGGGAGTCGTACTGAAGCTTTCTTT. As protein: CASSLTTGSRTEAFF.

The chain combines TRBV6-1 with TRBJ2-7, with D possibly matching TRBD1 (7 bases). V lost 6 bases and J 11 bases, leaving 14 bases between the germline ends. Germline V lookup: CDR1 MNHNS, CDR2 SASEGT. The CDR3 has 11 residues. The CDR3 DNA follows: TGTGCCAGCAGGGAGGGGGCAGGGGAGTACTTC. Its protein is CASREGAGEYF.

This clonotype appeared a few times. The rearrangement uses TRBV4-1 and TRBJ2-1; 11 nucleotides match TRBD2. Germline values: CDR1 MGHRA, CDR2 YSYEKL. The CDR3 spans 15 residues. Unmatched junction bases numbered 7, after V lost 4 bases and J lost 8 bases. CDR3 in DNA: TGCGCCAGCAGCCGACTAGCGGGGCTCAGCGATGAGCAGTTCTTC. Translated: CASSRLAGLSDEQFF.

The gene calls are TRBV7-3 and TRBJ2-7; D remains ambiguous. V was clipped by 4 bases and J by 7 bases, with 20 bases between them. This CDR3 spans 15 amino acids. Germline CDR1 is SGHTA and CDR2 is FQGTGA. The CDR3 loop is CASSSIRLAKGEQYF. CDR3 in DNA: TGTGCCAGCAGCTCGATTAGACTGGCTAAAGGGGAGCAGTACTTC.

The CDR3 nucleotides are TGTGCCAGCAGTTTAGAGTTCGACAGGGGGTACACTGAAGCTTTCTTT. Amino acid sequence: CASSLEFDRGYTEAFF. The gene calls are TRBV12-3 or TRBV12-4 and TRBJ1-1; 9 bases are shared with TRBD1. The CDR3 runs to 16 residues. J lost 3 bases, V lost 1 base, and 6 bases had no gene match.

This chain connects TRBV4-1 to TRBJ2-1; D perhaps matches TRBD1 (6 bases). Germline V gives CDR1 MGHRA, CDR2 YSYEKL. The CDR3 runs 13 residues. V was clipped by 5 bases and J by 5 bases, with 10 bases between them. DNA of the CDR3: TGCGCCAGCAGCGTCCGGGACAACAATGAGCAGTTCTTC. The encoded protein is CASSVRDNNEQFF.

The V and J genes are TRBV28 and TRBJ1-5; D uncertain. Germline V lookup: CDR1 MDHEN, CDR2 SYDVKM. The CDR3 consists of 14 residues. Trimming took off 8 bases at V and 3 bases at J, with 14 bases between the two ends. CDR3 DNA sequence: TGTGCCAGCTCACCATCGGCCCCCAATCAGCCCCAGCATTTT. It encodes CASSPSAPNQPQHF.

This clonotype was recorded many times. The V call is TRBV20-1, the J call TRBJ1-2; the D is unclear. The germline V gene encodes CDR1 DFQATT and CDR2 SNEGSKA (reference sequence). This CDR3 spans 13 amino acids. V was cut by 4 bases and J by 0 bases, with 9 bases left in between. In DNA, the CDR3 is TGCAGTGCTACCCAAGGAGCTAACTATGGCTACACCTTC. It codes for CSATQGANYGYTF.

This clonotype was seen more than once but under ten times. The V and J genes are TRBV20-1 and TRBJ1-2; tentatively, D is TRBD1 (6 bases). Germline V gene data show CDR1 as DFQATT and CDR2 as SNEGSKA (reference sequence). V gave up 8 bases and J gave up 2 bases, with 15 bases separating them. The CDR3 is 13 residues long. This CDR3 reads CSTTGSRNYGYTF. CDR3 in DNA: TGCAGTACTACAGGGAGCCGAAACTATGGCTACACCTTC.

There are a few counts of this clonotype. The V gene is TRBV28, the J gene TRBJ1-5; no clear D gene. The V gene's germline CDR1 is MDHEN and CDR2 SYDVKM. Trimming stripped 9 bases from V and 4 bases from J, with 10 bases between. The CDR3 contains 12 residues. The CDR3 protein is CASTVPNQPQHF. In DNA, the CDR3 is TGTGCCAGTACAGTGCCAAATCAGCCCCAGCATTTT.

A few counts support this clonotype. The gene calls are TRBV27 and TRBJ2-7; no definite D call. CDR1 and CDR2 from the germline V gene are MNHEY and SMNVEV (reference sequence). The CDR3 covers 14 residues. Trimming removed 3 bases from V and 0 bases from J, with 9 bases in between. The CDR3 region is CASSFGPNSYEQYF. In nucleotides, the CDR3 is TGTGCCAGCAGTTTTGGCCCGAACTCCTACGAGCAGTACTTC.

This clonotype was found a few times. The genes are TRBV3-1 and TRBJ1-2, with TRBD1 as a possible D gene (6 bases). Trimming cost V 0 bases and J 7 bases, with 9 bases left between them. Germline-derived CDR1 and CDR2 are LGHDT and YNNKEL (reference sequence). This CDR3 comprises 13 residues. The CDR3 spells CASSQDWGLGYTF. In nucleotides, the CDR3 is TGTGCCAGCAGCCAAGATTGGGGGCTTGGCTACACCTTC.

Only a few counts were recorded for this clonotype. The chain couples TRBV6-2 or TRBV6-3 to TRBJ2-6; 11 nucleotides match TRBD2. The CDR3 is made up of 18 amino acids. Germline CDR1 and CDR2: MNHEY and SVGEGT. J lost 4 bases, V lost 7 bases, and 12 bases had no gene match. The CDR3, as DNA: TGTGCCAGCAACCATCCCTTAGCGGGAGGGCGAGGGGCCAACGTCCTGACTTTC. Its translation is CASNHPLAGGRGANVLTF.

The chain uses TRBV28 and TRBJ1-4; perhaps TRBD1 as D (5 bases). Germline loops: CDR1 MDHEN, CDR2 SYDVKM. The CDR3 covers 13 residues. Trimming pared 8 bases from V and 8 bases from J, leaving 15 bases between. In DNA, the CDR3 is TGTGCCAGCTGTGGACAAAAGGGCGAAAAACTGTTTTTT. Protein sequence: CASCGQKGEKLFF.

The sample holds a few counts of this clonotype. The J gene is TRBJ2-3, the V gene TRBV24-1, with D maybe TRBD2 (5 bases). CDR1 and CDR2 (germline): KGHDR, SFDVKD. V gave up 3 bases and J gave up 7 bases, with 13 bases separating them. This CDR3 is 14 amino acids long. CDR3 loop: CATSDVGVRYTQYF. The CDR3 DNA is TGTGCCACCAGTGATGTCGGGGTTCGGTATACGCAGTATTTT.

The chain uses TRBV12-3 or TRBV12-4 and TRBJ2-7, with 9 bases lining up with TRBD2. This CDR3 comprises 16 residues. Trimming at V came to 3 bases and at J to 1 base, leaving 7 bases not matched to a gene. The CDR3 loop reads CASSFSRTSVSYEQYF. The CDR3 nucleotides read TGTGCCAGCAGTTTTAGTAGGACTAGCGTTTCCTACGAGCAGTACTTC.

Regarding this clonotype: A much larger clone lies one base from this, so it may be a read error. J is TRBJ2-6 and V is TRBV6-1; D possibly corresponds to TRBD1 (5 bases). CDR1 and CDR2 (germline): MNHNS, SASEGT. The length of the CDR3 is 14 residues. The CDR3 nucleotides read TGTGCCAGCAGTGAAATAGCTGGGGCCGACGTCCTGACTTTC. Translation gives CASSEIAGADVLTF.

This clonotype was found a few times. The V call is TRBV20-1, the J call TRBJ2-5, with a tentative D call TRBD2 (7 bases). In germline, CDR1 is DFQATT, CDR2 SNEGSKA (reference sequence). The CDR3 spans 11 residues. CDR3 region: CKGGDQETQYF. The CDR3 DNA follows: TGCAAGGGGGGGGACCAAGAGACCCAGTACTTC.

The V call is TRBV3-1, the J call TRBJ2-3; 7 bases fit TRBD2. V gave up 0 bases and J gave up 6 bases; unmatched junction bases: 12. The CDR3 contains 17 residues. The germline gives CDR1 LGHDT, CDR2 YNNKEL (reference sequence). The CDR3 DNA reads as TGTGCCAGCAGCCAAGACAGGCTAGCGCGGGGGAGGGATACGCAGTATTTT. Translating gives CASSQDRLARGRDTQYF.

This chain uses TRBV24-1 with TRBJ2-3; perhaps TRBD1 as D (5 bases). V was clipped by 3 bases and J by 1 base, with 7 bases between them. The CDR3 covers 14 residues. Germline assignment: CDR1 KGHDR and CDR2 SFDVKD. CDR3 coding DNA: TGTGCCACCAGTGATCCCAGGGGCACAGATACGCAGTATTTT. Encoded protein: CATSDPRGTDTQYF.

The V call is TRBV15, the J call TRBJ2-7; 13 bases are shared with TRBD2. The germline CDR1 and CDR2 sequences are LNHNV and YYDKDF (reference sequence). The CDR3 sequence is 22 residues long. V lost 2 bases to trimming and J lost 2 bases; unmatched junction nucleotides: 21. CDR3 sequence reads: CATSRNRPSTGTSGTSAYEQYF. The DNA of the CDR3 is TGTGCCACCAGCAGAAATAGGCCCTCGACAGGGACTAGCGGGACATCAGCCTACGAGCAGTACTTC.

The chain is built from TRBV5-5 and TRBJ1-5; D is uncertain. The ends were cut back, 0 bases at V and 0 bases at J, with 13 bases in the middle. The CDR3 has 17 residues. Germline values: CDR1 SGHKS, CDR2 YYEKEE (reference sequence). CDR3 sequence: CASSLAGVFYSNQPQHF. The CDR3 bases are TGTGCCAGCAGCTTGGCCGGGGTTTTCTATAGCAATCAGCCCCAGCATTTT.

There are a few counts of this clonotype. One end of the junction does not line up with germline, which may come from a read error. The CDR3 reads CANSELAESSYNEQFF. The CDR3 DNA follows: TGTGCCAACAGTGAGCTAGCGGAGAGCTCCTACAATGAGCAGTTCTTC. The chain links TRBV27 to TRBJ2-1, with 7 bases identical to TRBD2. The CDR3 spans 16 residues. The germline V gene encodes CDR1 MNHEY and CDR2 SMNVEV (reference sequence).

The rearrangement links TRBV9 to TRBJ2-7; D is possibly TRBD2 (7 bases). Germline CDR1 is SGDLS and CDR2 is YYNGEE. This CDR3 region has 15 residues. The V end lost 4 bases, the J end lost 4 bases, and 18 bases lay between the germline ends. The CDR3 DNA follows: TGTGCCAGCAGCTCGGACCGGGGGGCGCGGTACGAGCAGTACTTC. This codes for CASSSDRGARYEQYF.

This clonotype showed up just once. One junction end does not reproduce the germline sequence, and a read error may be involved. This chain links TRBV5-1 with TRBJ1-2; D might be TRBD1 (5 bases). In germline, CDR1 is SGHRS, CDR2 YFSETQ. The CDR3 has 17 amino acids. The CDR3 spells CASSLSSGDRTNYGHTF. The CDR3, as DNA: TGCGCCAGCAGCTTGTCGAGCGGGGACCGCACTAACTATGGCCACACCTTC.

The chain combines TRBV7-3 with TRBJ2-3; 8 nucleotides align to TRBD2. V trimming: 3 bases; J trimming: 3 bases; junction bases outside the gene matches: 5. CDR1 and CDR2 (germline): SGHTA, FQGTGA. CDR3 size: 15 residues. The CDR3 sequence is CASSFDGRGTDTQYF. The CDR3 DNA reads TGTGCCAGCAGCTTCGACGGGAGGGGGACAGATACGCAGTATTTT. The entire variable domain, with the rest obtained from reference TRBV7-3 and TRBJ2-3, is as follows: GAGVSQTPSNKVTEKGKYVELRCDPISGHTALYWYRQSLGQGPEFLIYFQGTGAADDSGLPNDRFFAVRPEGSVSTLKIQRTERGDSAVYLCASSFDGRGTDTQYFGPGTRLTVL.

This chain uses TRBV7-2 with TRBJ2-1, with D uncertain. V lost 7 bases and J lost 0, with 10 bases in between. Germline V gives CDR1 SGHTA, CDR2 FQGNSA. The length of the CDR3 is 14 residues. CDR3 sequence reads: CASTPQSSYNEQFF. The CDR3 nucleotides are TGTGCCAGCACCCCTCAGAGCTCCTACAATGAGCAGTTCTTC.

The sample holds one count of this clonotype. J is TRBJ2-3 and V is TRBV7-8, with TRBD2 identical over 7 bases. The junction had 10 bases not matched to a gene; V was cut back by 5 bases and J by 5 bases. The CDR3 is 15 amino acids. From germline, CDR1 is SGHVS and CDR2 FQNEAQ. DNA for the CDR3: TGTGCCAGCAGCCCATGGGAGGGCCGAGGAGATACGCAGTATTTT. Translating it yields CASSPWEGRGDTQYF.

Of note for this clonotype: Relative to the germline gene, one junction end is altered; a read error may explain this. This rearrangement joins TRBV15 to TRBJ2-7; D possibly corresponds to TRBD2 (5 bases). This CDR3 has 15 amino acids. Germline V gene lookup returns CDR1 LNHNV and CDR2 YYDKDF (reference sequence). The DNA of the CDR3 is TGTGCCACCAGCAGAGAAAACGGGATACCCTACGAGCACTACTTC. Translation: CATSRENGIPYEHYF.

The chain combines TRBV4-1 with TRBJ1-4; D remains unclear. Germline V CDR1 and CDR2: MGHRA, YSYEKL. Trimming took 1 base from V and 4 from J, leaving 10 bases between them. The CDR3 sequence is 15 residues long. CDR3 region: CASSQVPSRNEKLFF. CDR3 nucleotide sequence: TGCGCCAGCAGCCAAGTACCCTCACGTAATGAAAAACTGTTTTTT.